Presented here are 23 T cell receptor delta chains from one specimen sequenced in a study of gamma-delta chains in newborns, infants, children. TCRdb used CATT to re-call clones from the reads. Of several thousand delta-chain clones in the sample, over 2% were seen once. Sequencing was carried out using blood. These receptors all come from a child who was a newborn, infant or young child, either healthy, febrile or measles-vaccinated (not recorded which).

This clone appeared a few times. A far larger clone lies a single base away; this is likely a read error. Other DNA sequences in the sample encode the same CDR3. V and J are TRDV1 and TRDJ2, with 8 nucleotides matching TRDD3. CDR3 length: 19 residues. Germline V lookup: CDR1 TSWWSYY, CDR2 QGS. CDR3 DNA: TGTGCTCTTGGGACGCTACGGGGGATAGGACCTCCTTTGACCGCACAACTCTTCTTT. Translated: CALGTLRGIGPPLTAQLFF.

The sample holds a few counts of this clone. The TCRdb protein comes from a much larger clone and disagrees with this DNA's translation at residue 3, likely due to a read error; the protein given here is derived from the DNA. Here the CDR3 reads CAGDTGYLFSWDTRQMFF. In DNA form, the CDR3 reads TGTGCCGGTGACACCGGATACCTTTTCTCCTGGGACACCCGACAGATGTTTTTC. V usage is TRDV2 and J usage is TRDJ3, with D tentatively TRDD3 (6 bases). The CDR3 covers 18 residues. The germline V gene encodes CDR1 GEAIGNYY and CDR2 EKD.

This clone has more than one count but fewer than ten. The protein TCRdb gives is from a much larger clone and does not agree with this DNA's translation at residue 8, likely a read error; the protein shown here comes from the DNA. The chain has TRDV2 and TRDJ1; the match to TRDD3 covers 7 bases. Per germline, CDR1 GEAIGNYY and CDR2 EKD. The junction had 5 bases not matched to a gene; V was cut back by 2 bases and J by 0 bases. The CDR3 loop spans 15 amino acids. CDR3 amino acids: CACDKLGHYTDKLIF. The CDR3 bases are TGTGCCTGTGACAAACTGGGGCACTACACCGATAAACTCATCTTT.

This clone was seen more than once but under ten times. TCRdb's protein for this DNA is that of a much larger clone and differs from the translation at residue 5, likely a read error; the protein shown is the DNA translation. The J gene is TRDJ3, the V gene TRDV2; 8 bases are a match to TRDD3. Germline V gene data show CDR1 as GEAIGNYY and CDR2 as EKD. CDR3 length: 18 residues. Germline trimming cut 3 bases from V and 3 bases from J; bases unmatched to any gene: 9. CDR3 sequence (DNA): TGTGCCTGTGACGGGGGGATAGACCCGATCTGGGACACCCGACAGATGTTTTTC. This translates into CACDGGIDPIWDTRQMFF.

A word on this clone: A far larger clone differs by one base, so this is likely a read error. The gene calls are TRDV1 and TRDJ1, with 10 bases lining up with TRDD3. The germline gives CDR1 TSWWSYY, CDR2 QGS. The CDR3 is 24 residues long. V gave up 2 bases and J gave up 0 bases; unmatched junction bases: 27. This chain's CDR3 is CALGELRPPTPTRGIREYTDKLIF. CDR3 in DNA: TGTGCTCTTGGGGAATTGAGGCCTCCGACTCCTACCCGGGGGATACGGGAGTACACCGATAAACTCATCTTT.

There are a few counts of this clone. The translation of this DNA and the TCRdb protein of a much larger clone differ at residue 12, probably owing to a read error; the protein shown here is translated from the DNA. This chain joins TRDV2 and TRDJ3; 8 bases are shared with TRDD3. CDR1 GEAIGNYY and CDR2 EKD come from the germline V gene. The CDR3 sequence is 18 residues long. The CDR3 sequence is CACDLLGATAWVTRQMFF. The CDR3 bases are TGTGCCTGTGACTTACTGGGGGCTACCGCCTGGGTCACCCGACAGATGTTTTTC.

With respect to this clone: A far bigger clonotype differs at one base, so this is likely a read error. At the DNA level, this CDR3 is encoded by other sequences in the same sample as well. This sequence joins TRDV1 and TRDJ1; TRDD3 matches at 12 bases. V dropped 9 bases and J dropped 1; count of bases not matched to a gene: 12. From germline, CDR1 is TSWWSYY and CDR2 QGS. The CDR3 length is 17 residues. The CDR3 here is CALGPLLGDTATDKLIF. DNA of the CDR3: TGTGCTCTGGGACCCTTACTGGGGGATACAGCCACCGATAAACTCATCTTT.

Only a few counts were recorded for this clone. A far larger clone is only one base removed, so a read error is likely. The chain joins TRDV2 to TRDJ2; no reliable D call. In germline, CDR1 is GEAIGNYY, CDR2 EKD. The CDR3 has 15 amino acids. V dropped 3 bases and J dropped 4 bases, with 14 bases sitting between them. CDR3 in amino acids: CACDRVSSSTAQLFF. CDR3 DNA sequence: TGTGCCTGTGACCGGGTCTCCTCTTCGACAGCACAACTCTTCTTT.

This clone was counted between two and nine times. For this DNA, TCRdb reports the protein of a much larger clone, which diverges at residue 3, most likely from a read error; the protein presented here is translated directly from the DNA. V is TRDV2 and J is TRDJ3; 13 bases are a match to TRDD3. Germline-derived CDR1 and CDR2 are GEAIGNYY and EKD. The CDR3 runs 21 residues. Here the CDR3 DNA reads TGTGCCCGTGACACCCTACTGGGGGATACGCGGTTCTCCTGGGACACCCGACAGATGTTTTTC. It codes for CARDTLLGDTRFSWDTRQMFF.

This clone was counted a few times. One base separates it from a far larger clone, so it is likely a read error. This chain joins TRDV1 and TRDJ1; TRDD3 matches 10 bases. The CDR3 sequence is 24 residues long. V dropped 2 bases and J dropped 0; count of bases not matched to a gene: 27. Germline V gene lookup returns CDR1 TSWWSYY and CDR2 QGS. The CDR3 nucleotides are TGTGCTCTTGGGGAATTGAGTCTTCCGACTCCTACCCGGGGGATACGGGAGTACACCGATAAACTCATCTTT. As protein: CALGELSLPTPTRGIREYTDKLIF.

As for this clone: For this DNA, TCRdb reports the protein of a much larger clone, which diverges at residue 13, most likely from a read error; the protein presented here is translated directly from the DNA. J is TRDJ1 and V is TRDV1; the match to TRDD3 covers 8 bases. CDR1 and CDR2 (germline): TSWWSYY, QGS. The CDR3 runs to 15 residues. The CDR3 reads CALGKQGYAGDKIIF. CDR3 coding DNA: TGTGCTCTTGGGAAACAGGGATACGCAGGCGATAAAATCATCTTT.

This clone was observed many times. A much more abundant neighbour one base away suggests this may be a read error. Distinct nucleotide sequences in the sample also encode this CDR3. J is TRDJ2 and V is TRDV1, with D perhaps TRDD2 or TRDD3 (7 bases each). The CDR3 extends over 21 amino acids. In germline, CDR1 is TSWWSYY, CDR2 QGS. Trimming left V 1 base short and J 8 bases short, with 32 bases between. The CDR3 loop reads CALGERPAFLREGYMSAQLFF. The CDR3 DNA sequence: TGTGCTCTTGGGGAACGCCCCGCATTCCTACGTGAGGGATACATGTCGGCACAACTCTTCTTT.

On this clone: TCRdb's listed protein matches a much larger clone and diverges from this DNA's translation at residue 6, likely through a read error; the protein shown comes from the DNA. This chain links TRDV2 with TRDJ3; TRDD3 matches 10 bases. Germline CDR1 is GEAIGNYY and CDR2 is EKD. The CDR3 has 17 residues. Losses at the gene ends were 0 bases for V and 4 bases for J; bases not matched to a gene: 2. In DNA form, the CDR3 reads TGTGCCTGTGACACCATACTGGGGGATTGGGACACCCGACAGATGTTTTTC. It codes for CACDTILGDWDTRQMFF.

In its sample, this clone was seen a few times. A far more abundant clone sits one base away, making this likely a read error. This sample also contains other DNA sequences that code for the same CDR3. This sequence joins TRAV29/DV5 and TRDJ1; 11 bases map to TRDD3. CDR1 is NSMFDY, CDR2 ISSIKDK, per germline. This CDR3 is 15 amino acids long. With 3 bases clipped from V and 2 bases from J, the junction kept 6 bases outside the gene matches. DNA for the CDR3: TGTGCAGCAACCTTTACTGGGGGATATACCGATAAACTCATCTTT. Its translation: CAATFTGGYTDKLIF.

This clone was seen a handful of times. Translating this DNA gives a protein that differs at residue 5 from the TCRdb one, which belongs to a much larger clone; a read error is likely, and the protein shown is this translation. V is TRAV29/DV5 and J is TRDJ1, with 9 bases that match TRDD3. The trim removed 1 base at V and 2 bases at J, leaving 9 bases unmatched. In germline, CDR1 is NSMFDY, CDR2 ISSIKDK. CDR3 length: 16 residues. CDR3 sequence (DNA): TGTGCAGCAAGCACGAGGGTGGGGGATAAAACCGATAAACTCATCTTT. Translating it yields CAASTRVGDKTDKLIF.

Points on this clone: A read error is likely here: a far larger clone is one base away. This specimen includes other DNA sequences encoding the same CDR3. The chain is built from TRDV2 and TRDJ3, with 12 bases that match TRDD3. Looked up from germline, CDR1 is GEAIGNYY and CDR2 is EKD. The CDR3 is 17 residues long. The CDR3 DNA follows: TGTGCCTGTGACAAACTGGGGGATACCCGGGACACCCGGCAGATGTTTTTC. Residues: CACDKLGDTRDTRQMFF.

On this clone: TCRdb assigns this DNA the protein of a much larger clone, which departs from its translation at residue 4; this likely reflects a read error, and the protein shown comes from translating the DNA. The chain couples TRDV2 to TRDJ3; 12 nucleotides match TRDD3. The CDR3 covers 17 residues. Trimming took 5 bases from V and 5 from J; bases not matched to a gene: 6. Germline V gene data show CDR1 as GEAIGNYY and CDR2 as EKD. CDR3 region: CACGKLGDTRDTRQMFF. The CDR3 DNA reads as TGTGCCTGTGGCAAACTGGGGGATACCCGGGACACCCGACAGATGTTTTTC.

A word on this clone: The TCRdb protein comes from a much larger clone and disagrees with this DNA's translation at residue 16, likely due to a read error; the protein given here is derived from the DNA. The chain has TRDV2 and TRDJ3; D may match TRDD1 or TRDD3 (5 bases each). The CDR3 consists of 18 residues. Germline V CDR1 and CDR2: GEAIGNYY, EKD. In nucleotides, the CDR3 is TGTGCCTGTGACACCGTACTGAATAGCTCCTGGGACACCCGACAGACGTTTTTC. It translates to CACDTVLNSSWDTRQTFF.

This clone was seen more than once but under ten times. It differs at one base from a far larger clone, so likely a read error. This sample includes further DNA sequences coding for the same CDR3. This chain links TRAV29/DV5 with TRDJ1; 9 bases agree with TRDD3. The germline CDR1 and CDR2 sequences are NSMFDY and ISSIKDK. The CDR3 totals 16 residues. CDR3 sequence (DNA): TGTGCAGCAAGCGCGAGGGTGGGGGATAAAACCGATAAACTCATCTTC. This codes for CAASARVGDKTDKLIF.

On this clone: This sequence is one base from a far larger clone and is likely a read error. Other DNA sequences within the sample encode an identical CDR3. This chain connects TRDV2 to TRDJ3; D is unresolved. This CDR3 is 18 amino acids long. CDR1 is GEAIGNYY, CDR2 EKD, per germline. The CDR3 DNA reads TGTGCCTGCGACACCGGCGATGCCAGCTCCTGGGACACCCGACAGATGTTTTTC. This translates into CACDTGDASSWDTRQMFF.

This clone was seen only a few times. This likely reflects a read error, since a far larger clone is one base away. The rearrangement uses TRDV1 and TRDJ3; 7 bases line up with TRDD3. CDR1 is TSWWSYY, CDR2 QGS, per germline. The CDR3 spans 24 residues. The CDR3 region has the DNA TGTGCTCTTGGGGCAAACCCGACTAGTACGGGGGGATTTATGGGCTCCTGGGGCACCCGACAGATGTTTTTC. Translation: CALGANPTSTGGFMGSWGTRQMFF.

A few counts support this clone. The protein recorded in TCRdb matches a much larger clone and deviates from this DNA's translation at residue 7, suggesting a read error; the protein here is obtained by translating the DNA. V gene TRDV2 combines with J gene TRDJ3; possibly TRDD3 for D (5 bases). The CDR3 runs 18 residues. V was trimmed by 1 base and J by 0 bases, leaving 12 bases between them. Germline V CDR1 and CDR2: GEAIGNYY, EKD. The chain's CDR3 is CACDTGDPFSWDTRQMFF. CDR3 DNA: TGTGCCTGTGACACTGGGGACCCTTTCTCCTGGGACACCCGACAGATGTTTTTC.

This clone occurred a few times. One base separates it from a far larger clone, so it is likely a read error. The chain employs TRDV2 and TRDJ1; the match to TRDD3 covers 10 bases. Unmatched junction bases numbered 6, after V lost 0 bases and J lost 0 bases. This CDR3 region has 17 residues. CDR1 GEAIGNYY and CDR2 EKD come from the germline V gene. The CDR3, as DNA: TGTGCCTGTGACACCGTACTGGGGGATTCGCACACCGATAAACTCATCTTT. Translating it yields CACDTVLGDSHTDKLIF.